This entry concerns a single T cell receptor (beta chain). The target of this receptor is not known. Germline and junction disagree at one end, which may indicate a read error. This record comes from a study of blood T cells in healthy people across ages (dated by TCRdb to between 2014 and 2016). Study-wide context: In model experiments, template switching captured about one uniquely barcoded TCR beta cDNA molecule for every two T cells. Using deep sequencing normalized with unique cDNA molecular identifiers, the study measured how TCR beta repertoire diversity changes with age. The donors were divided into four age groups: young (average about 16 years), middle-aged (about 40), aged (about 60) and long-lived (roughly 82). To avoid experimental bias, donors of different ages were randomly spread across the sequencing lanes. Two additional independent replicas of 1 million unique cDNA reads from the same blood draw were analyzed for two donors (one aged 18 to 29 and one aged 80 or older).

The donors were about 40 Caucasian individuals from Russia, aged 6 to 90 years, who were systemically healthy. About 9.8 milliliters of peripheral blood were drawn from each donor into EDTA-treated Vacutainer tubes. Ficoll-Paque density-gradient centrifugation was used to isolate PBMCs, with at least 7 million per sample. Trizol reagent was used to extract total RNA from the PBMCs, yielding at least 6 micrograms per sample. For every donor, an aliquot of PBMCs went through flow cytometry to measure the percentages of naive CD45RAhigh/CD27high T cells. Beyond this particular receptor, the publication reports: Because the CMV infection status of the donors was unknown, age-related changes in expanded clonotypes may potentially have been confounded. Observed TCR beta diversity correlated strongly with the percentage of naive T cells measured by flow cytometry. Estimates of total diversity based on one million sequenced T cells were regarded as lower bounds and as underestimates. As age increased, observed TCR beta diversity per million T cells dropped in a roughly linear way, and a significant reduction was already evident by age about 40. Since profiling was done on bulk unsorted PBMCs, naive and antigen-experienced compartments could not be conclusively compared. Compared with the aged group, more naive CD4+ T cells, fewer expanded clones and increased TCR diversity were shown by the long-lived group, suggesting age selection.

CDR1 SQVTM and CDR2 ANQGSEA are derived from the germline V gene. The CDR3 contains 15 residues, cysteine and phenylalanine counted. CDR3 DNA is the only sequence kept; it has 45 bases, read in frame from the first base. Libraries were made using 5' RACE. TCRdb names Illumina HiSeq 2500 as the instrument used. A second roughly 6 to 12 cycle PCR used a sample-barcoded 5' primer and a J-beta primer mix. A template-switch 5' adaptor carrying 12 random nucleotides introduced a unique molecular identifier onto each TCR beta cDNA molecule. Each sample yielded at least 2.5 million CDR3-containing paired-end reads. All of the RNA was converted into first-strand cDNA using the Mint cDNA synthesis kit, with a TRBC-specific oligonucleotide serving as the primer. Following uracil-DNA glycosylase treatment, all cDNA underwent a first 18-cycle PCR with the universal primers M1SS and BC2_uni_R. Per the authors' processing: For normalization, 1 million high-quality reads, each with a distinct molecular identifier, were randomly selected from each sample. Reads sharing molecular identifiers were discarded rather than binned into consensus sequences. MiTCR, run with a Q25 quality threshold and the strictest error-elimination algorithm, handled CDR3 identification, clonotype clustering and error correction. A nonparametric unseen species model with Euler transformation was used to estimate a lower bound on total TCR beta diversity. TCRdb reran the public reads through fastp at Q25 and MiXCR, keeping productive beta chains. Each CDR3 protein appears once, grouped with its most common genes and DNA. These V and J calls originate from TCRdb's pipeline instead of the authors' own analysis. This sample lists hundreds of thousands of distinct CDR3 sequences; roughly three fifths were detected once. Jointly, the top ten make up 25% to 30% of the sample.

This TCR derives from a man aged 40-49 years in good health. Material for sequencing was blood. The rearranged segments are TRBV29-1 and TRBJ1-2, and TRBD1 may be the D gene, going by 5 matching bases. For the CDR3, the sequence is CSIDRVTETNYGYTF. The DNA is TGCAGCATTGATCGTGTGACAGAGACCAACTATGGCTACACCTTC.